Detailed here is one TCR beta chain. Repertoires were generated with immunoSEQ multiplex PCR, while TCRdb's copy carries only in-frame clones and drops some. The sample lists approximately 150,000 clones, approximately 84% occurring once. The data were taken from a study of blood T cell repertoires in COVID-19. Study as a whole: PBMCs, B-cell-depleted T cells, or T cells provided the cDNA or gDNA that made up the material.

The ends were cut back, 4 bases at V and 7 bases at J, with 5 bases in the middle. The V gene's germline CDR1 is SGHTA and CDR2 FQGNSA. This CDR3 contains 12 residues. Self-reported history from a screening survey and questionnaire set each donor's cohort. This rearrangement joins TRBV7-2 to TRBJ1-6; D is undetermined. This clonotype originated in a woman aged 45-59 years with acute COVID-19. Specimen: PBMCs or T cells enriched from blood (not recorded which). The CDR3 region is CASSSLNSPLHF. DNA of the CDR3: TGTGCCAGCAGCTCCTTAAATTCACCCCTCCACTTT.